These 3 T cell receptor beta chains originate from one sample sequenced in a study of cytomegalovirus exposure and HLA in healthy donors. PCR amplification relied on 60 Vbeta primers (plus 13 Jbeta primers). Only in-frame clones appear in the TCRdb table, and some are missing; sequencing was by immunoSEQ multiplex PCR. This sample has about 160,000 clones, with around four fifths found just once. The specimen sequenced was PBMCs. Receptors were obtained from a woman under 30 in good health and CMV-seronegative.

The chain has TRBV10-1 and TRBJ2-3; 10 bases fit TRBD2. Germline CDR1 is WNHNN and CDR2 is SYGVQD (reference sequence). This CDR3 has 17 amino acids. V was clipped by 6 bases and J by 0 bases; unmatched bases: 9. CDR3 nucleotide sequence: TGCGCCAGCAGCGGAGTAGCGGGGGGCGGAAGCACAGATACGCAGTATTTT. It specifies CASSGVAGGGSTDTQYF.

CDR3 DNA: TGCGCCAGCAGTTCGGGACAGGGGGTCCACGAGCAGTACTTC. Translation: CASSSGQGVHEQYF. The chain has TRBV10-2 and TRBJ2-7, with TRBD1 matching over 11 bases. Trimming removed 5 bases from V and 5 bases from J; junction bases left unmatched: 5. The V gene's germline CDR1 is WSHSY and CDR2 SAAADI. The CDR3 length is 14 residues.

This clone was counted a single time. The chain is built from TRBV19 and TRBJ2-3, with TRBD1 as a possible D gene (6 bases). CDR1 LNHDA and CDR2 SQIVND come from the germline V gene (reference sequence). This CDR3 has 13 amino acids. Deletions cut 5 bases from V and 2 bases from J, with 8 bases between. In DNA, the CDR3 is TGTGCCAGTAGTGACAGGTCCACAGATACGCAGTATTTT. It yields the protein CASSDRSTDTQYF.